The source of this TCR beta chain is a study of radiotherapy plus CTLA-4 blockade in lung cancer (dated by TCRdb to the late 2010s). Describing the broader study: Among enrolled patients, under 20% had an objective response and 25% to 35% reached disease control.

The study evaluated CTLA-4 blockade (ipilimumab) given together with focal radiation therapy in patients who had chemo-refractory metastatic non-small-cell lung cancer. Points on this clone: It has no known antigen specificity. No qualities accompany the bases; no much larger clone lies one base away.

Library preparation was by the immunoSEQ multiplex PCR assay. TCRdb stores this immuneACCESS table with in-frame sequences only. Part of the clones is absent; in the studies checked, under half of the shortfall reflects unresolved V genes, and no reason is known for the rest. This sample comprises 56,000 or so clones, more than 60% of them detected only once. About 15% of the sample rests with the top ten. General study outcomes and caveats: After treatment with radiotherapy and ipilimumab, TCR clones that came from tumors expanded in the peripheral blood. Increased serum interferon-beta after radiation, together with early dynamic changes in blood T cell clones, were reported to be the strongest predictors of response.

The CDR3, from cysteine to phenylalanine, totals 14 residues. Only the CDR3 portion is preserved as DNA: 42 bases, with reading frame beginning at the first base. V is shortened by 1 base, J by 3 bases, and the region joining them spans 9 bases. Based on the germline V gene (reference sequence), the CDR1 and CDR2 sequences are LNHDA and SQIVND. The sample in question was peripheral blood, obtained from a patient treated with radiotherapy plus ipilimumab. This TCR was recovered from a human donor with non-small cell lung cancer who had a complete response to radiotherapy plus ipilimumab. Recombination linked TRBV19 to TRBJ1-1; the D gene is perhaps TRBD1, from 5 matching bases. The CDR3 has the sequence CASSIAREDTEAFF. DNA sequence: TGTGCCAGTAGTATAGCCAGGGAAGACACTGAAGCTTTCTTT.